These T cell receptor beta chains were read from a single sample in a study of Ad26.COV2.S vaccination and SARS-CoV-2 variants. The assay was immunoSEQ multiplex PCR, and TCRdb's table has in-frame clones only and misses some. The repertoire holds some 340,000 clones, with around four fifths as singletons. The sequencing here drew on peripheral blood, taken in a trial of Ad26.COV2.S vaccine versus placebo. Source of these receptors: a person aged 18-65 years who received the Ad26.COV2.S COVID-19 vaccine or a placebo. Both conserved end residues are part of each CDR3. A D gene is named only where the DNA matches it firmly. Not every row has a clone size; where given, it reads once, few, many or a size class.

V gene	clone size	D gene	J gene	CDR3 DNA	CDR3 protein
TRBV21-1	-	-	TRBJ2-1	TGTGCCAGCAGCCCCCGGCAGCACAATGAGCAGTTCTTC	CASSPRQHNEQFF
TRBV6-2/TRBV6-3	-	-	TRBJ2-7	TGTGCCAGCAGTACAGGGAGCTCCTACGAGCAGTACTTC	CASSTGSSYEQYF
TRBV27	-	-	TRBJ1-2	TGTGCCAGCAGTTTAGGGGGGGGAAACTATGGCTACACCTTC	CASSLGGGNYGYTF
TRBV28	-	-	TRBJ1-1	TGTGCCAGCAGTTTATGGGACAAGAACACTGAAGCTTTCTTT	CASSLWDKNTEAFF
TRBV7-2	-	-	TRBJ2-3	TGTGCCAGCAGCTTAACCCCGGGCACAGATACGCAGTATTTT	CASSLTPGTDTQYF
TRBV5-4	-	TRBD1	TRBJ2-7	TGTGCCAGCAGCGTACCGGGACAGGCATCCTACGAGCAGTACTTC	CASSVPGQASYEQYF
TRBV7-8	-	TRBD1	TRBJ1-4	TGTGCCAGCAGCGCGGGACAGGGTTCAACTAATGAAAAACTGTTTTTT	CASSAGQGSTNEKLFF
TRBV3-1/TRBV3-2	few	-	TRBJ1-1	TGTGCCAGCAGCCAAGGGGATTTGACGGCTTTCTTT	CASSQGDLTAFF
TRBV6-1	-	-	TRBJ1-3	TGTGCCAGCAGTGATGCAGGTAGAAACACCATATATTTT	CASSDAGRNTIYF
TRBV7-3	-	-	TRBJ1-5	TGTGCCAGTGTAGGACACTACTTGCATAGCAATCAGCCCCAGCATTTT	CASVGHYLHSNQPQHF
TRBV27	few	-	TRBJ1-5	TGTGCCAGCAGTTTGTTCGAGGGTCAGCCCCAGCATTTT	CASSLFEGQPQHF
TRBV28	-	-	TRBJ1-4	TGTGCCAGCAGCCTTGACCCAGCAACTAATGAAAAACTGTTTTTT	CASSLDPATNEKLFF
TRBV28	-	-	TRBJ1-5	TGTGCCAGCAGTTTTTCAGGGAGGGGTCAGCCCCAGCATTTT	CASSFSGRGQPQHF
TRBV4-1	-	-	TRBJ2-6	TGCGCCAGCAGCCAAGTTGCGTCTGCTGCTGGGGCCAACGTCCTGACTTTC	CASSQVASAAGANVLTF
TRBV21-1	-	-	TRBJ2-7	TGTGCCAGCAGCAAAAGTAGGGAGGGGAAGGACGAGCAGTACTTC	CASSKSREGKDEQYF
TRBV4-1	-	TRBD2	TRBJ2-1	TGCGCCAGCAGCCAATTAGGTTTGACTAGCGGGGGGAACAATGAGCAGTTCTTC	CASSQLGLTSGGNNEQFF
TRBV9	-	-	TRBJ1-4	TGTGCCAGCAGCGCTGGACAGTTAAATGAAAAACTGTTTTTT	CASSAGQLNEKLFF